The present entry profiles one T cell receptor beta chain with its context. Its specificity is unknown. Stated time point: peripheral blood 6 weeks after treatment start. TCRdb keeps only in-frame clones here, not all; method: immunoSEQ multiplex PCR. This table has about 50,000 clones, around 85% appearing once. These data originate in a study of PD-L1 blockade in urothelial cancer. Study outcomes and limitations: TCR clonality was measured in pretreatment peripheral blood. Clonality below the median predicted better survival.

The CDR3 has 18 residues. Germline V gives CDR1 PRHDT, CDR2 FYEKMQ (reference sequence). V dropped 1 base and J dropped 2 bases, with 18 bases sitting between them. This clonotype was obtained from a man aged 45-65 years with urothelial cancer. The chain recombines TRBV13 with TRBJ2-1, with D perhaps TRBD2 (5 bases). The sequences come from PBMCs, collected around atezolizumab (anti-PD-L1) treatment. Written as DNA, the CDR3 is TGTGCCAGCAGCTTAGTTCAGTTTGTGGGGAGCGCCTACAATGAGCAGTTCTTC. This encodes CASSLVQFVGSAYNEQFF.